The T cell receptor beta chain under discussion was sequenced for a study of T cell responses to AZD1222 COVID-19 vaccine. Overall study results and limits: Spike-specific TCR breadth and depth were elevated following two AZD1222 doses. Nearly half of spike-specific TCRs reportedly target variant regions that are unmutated in the B.1.351 and B.1.1.7 variants. Samples come after the peak T cell response, not at day 14.

The CDR3 consists of 12 residues. Germline V gene sequence: CDR1 GTSNPN, CDR2 SVGIG (reference sequence). The germline V and J ends were trimmed by 3 bases and 0 bases, with 3 bases remaining between them. Concerning this clone: Its target is unknown.

The data were produced by immunoSEQ multiplex PCR, yet TCRdb's version contains in-frame clones alone and is incomplete. The sample consists of some 120,000 clones, approximately 85% of them appearing once. The chain has TRBV30 and TRBJ1-3, with D hard to call. The clonotype originates from an adult in good health. Sequencing was performed on peripheral blood, taken on day 0 of MenACWY control vaccination. CDR3 nucleotides: TGTGCCTGGAGGGGCTCTGGAAACACCATATATTTT. Translated: CAWRGSGNTIYF. Combining the CDR3 with reference TRBV30 and TRBJ1-3 gives the whole variable domain SQTIHQWPATLVQPVGSPLSLECTVEGTSNPNLYWYRQAAGRGLQLLFYSVGIGQISSEVPQNLSASRPQDRQFILSSKKLLLSDSGFYLCAWRGSGNTIYFGEGSWLTVV.